Shown below are 3 T cell receptor beta chains from a single sample sequenced in a study of regulatory T cells in long-lasting Graves disease. The time point was: persistent/refractory GD, antithyroid drugs over 5 years with positive TRAb. TCR sequences were obtained from RNA taken from PBMCs. Through Arm-PCR of CDR3 regions and iRepertoire HTBI primers, TCR beta libraries were built. TCRdb independently ran MiXCR on the multiplex PCR reads; one entry per CDR3 protein. This sample has over 250,000 distinct CDR3 sequences, with 20% to 25% found just once. The sequenced sample was peripheral blood mononuclear cells (PBMCs), obtained when the disease was refractory, from a patient treated with antithyroid drugs. The origin of the receptors is a female donor with Graves disease.

A note on this clonotype: It may be a read error: a sequence one base away is much more abundant. The conserved phenylalanine or tryptophan normally closing the CDR3 is absent here, so this likely arose from a read error. The chain employs TRBV27 and TRBJ2-7; D remains unclear. V was cut by 2 bases and J by 2 bases, with 7 bases left in between. The length of the CDR3 is 13 residues. CDR1 is MNHEY and CDR2 is SMNVEV in the germline V gene (reference sequence). CDR3 bases: TGTGCCAGCAGTTTAAGGTCCACCTACGAGCAGTACCTC. Its protein is CASSLRSTYEQYL.

This chain links TRBV2 with TRBJ2-3; 7 positions match TRBD2. V lost 4 bases, J lost 5 bases, and 6 bases stayed unmatched. The CDR3 consists of 14 residues. The germline V gene has CDR1 SNHLY and CDR2 FYNNEI. CDR3 sequence reads: CASSVASGGDTQYF. CDR3 in DNA: TGTGCCAGCAGTGTGGCTAGCGGCGGAGATACGCAGTATTTT.

The rearrangement links TRBV6-2 or TRBV6-3 to TRBJ2-5; weak D call: TRBD1 (5 bases). This CDR3 contains 16 residues. Germline CDR1 and CDR2: MNHEY and SVGEGT. V dropped 0 bases and J dropped 2 bases, with 13 bases sitting between them. The CDR3 region is CASSYSSRGAQETQYF. As DNA, the CDR3 is TGTGCCAGCAGTTACTCGAGTAGGGGCGCTCAAGAGACCCAGTACTTC.